This TCR beta chain emerged from a study of blood T cell repertoires in COVID-19. In the study overall: Some COVID-19 samples were acute and others convalescent; all came from the United States, Italy and Spain. T cells, B-cell-depleted T cells, or PBMCs supplied cDNA or gDNA.

The CDR3 length is 17 residues. The junction had 11 bases not matched to a gene; V was cut back by 3 bases and J by 0 bases. Per the original data handling: For nucleated cells, counts were estimated from reference gene primer amplification. Libraries were prepared by immunoSEQ multiplex PCR; TCRdb keeps only in-frame clonotypes and omits some of them. V and J calls and clone size are copied from that table; D and trimming were computed from the DNA. Here the sample spans 100,000 to 150,000 clones, around 86% being singletons. The chain has TRBV5-3 and TRBJ1-1; 7 bases map to TRBD1. TRBV5-3 belongs to the ORF category, with a function that is uncertain. The sequence was collected from a man in his forties or fifties with active or convalescent COVID-19. Material for sequencing was peripheral blood. This CDR3 reads CARSSDRATPLNTEAFF. The CDR3, as DNA: TGTGCCAGAAGCTCCGACAGGGCGACCCCTTTGAACACTGAAGCTTTCTTT.